These 2 T cell receptor beta chains were all obtained from the same sample, sequenced in a study. TCRdb used MiXCR to reprocess the 5' RACE reads, holding one entry per CDR3 protein. The sample yields about 55,000 distinct CDR3 sequences, under 20% seen once. The sequencing input was naive CD4+ T cells sorted from blood. Documented subset: naive CD4+ T cells, CD4+CD45RA+CD25-. These receptors came from a female donor with breast cancer.

The rearrangement uses TRBV5-1 and TRBJ2-5, with TRBD1 matching over 8 bases. Germline CDR1 is SGHRS and CDR2 is YFSETQ. The CDR3 contains 14 residues. V trimming: 4 bases; J trimming: 6 bases; junction bases outside the gene matches: 8. CDR3: CASSGDRLSKTQYF. DNA of the CDR3: TGCGCCAGCAGCGGGGACAGGTTGTCGAAGACCCAGTACTTC.

DNA of the CDR3: TGTGCCAGCAGCTTAGATTTTTTCTCACCCCTCCACTTT. Its protein product is CASSLDFFSPLHF. The chain joins TRBV7-2 to TRBJ1-6; D gene ambiguous. Per germline, CDR1 SGHTA and CDR2 FQGNSA. Trimming took 1 base from V and 10 from J, leaving 8 bases between them. CDR3 length equals 13 residues.